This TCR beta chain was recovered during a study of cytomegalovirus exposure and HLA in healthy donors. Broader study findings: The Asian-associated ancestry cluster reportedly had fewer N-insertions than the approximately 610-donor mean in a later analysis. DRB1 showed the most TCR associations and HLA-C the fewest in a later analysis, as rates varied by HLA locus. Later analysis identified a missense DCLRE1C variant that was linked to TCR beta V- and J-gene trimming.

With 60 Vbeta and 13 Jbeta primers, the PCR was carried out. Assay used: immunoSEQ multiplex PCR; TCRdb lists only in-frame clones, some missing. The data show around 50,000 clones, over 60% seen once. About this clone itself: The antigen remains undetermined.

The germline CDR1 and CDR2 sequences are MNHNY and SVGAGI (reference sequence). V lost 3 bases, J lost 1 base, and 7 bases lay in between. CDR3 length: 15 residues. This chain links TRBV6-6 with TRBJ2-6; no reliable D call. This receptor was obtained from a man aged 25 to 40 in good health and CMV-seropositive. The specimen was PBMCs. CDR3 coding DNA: TGTGCCAGCAGTTATCCGGAGTCTGGGGCCAACGTCCTGACTTTC. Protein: CASSYPESGANVLTF.